The 25 T cell receptor beta chains below were found in one sample sequenced in a study of shared clonotypes between healthy human individuals. The assay was immunoSEQ multiplex PCR, and TCRdb's table has in-frame clones only and misses some. This table has about 2.3 million clones, 80% to 95% appearing once. Sample: naive CD4+ T cells from PBMCs. As for subset: CD45RA+ positively selected. All receptors derive from a man aged 18 to 30 in good health. Some clones in this sample may be carry-over from other donors' samples.

This clone was found once. The rearrangement joins TRBV15 to TRBJ2-2; a weak D match, TRBD2 (5 bases). Trimming took off 1 base at V and 4 bases at J, with 16 bases between the two ends. The CDR3 totals 17 residues. Germline assignment: CDR1 LNHNV and CDR2 YYDKDF (reference sequence). The CDR3 bases are TGTGCCACCAGCAGAGTCCTCTCGGGGTGGGGCACCGGGGAGCTGTTTTTT. It yields the protein CATSRVLSGWGTGELFF.

The chain is built from TRBV19 and TRBJ1-3; D possibly corresponds to TRBD1 (6 bases). The CDR3 spans 13 residues. The germline V gene has CDR1 LNHDA and CDR2 SQIVND (reference sequence). Trimming removed 6 bases at V and 7 bases at J, with 13 bases between. The CDR3 region is CASSNGGQNTIYF. The DNA for the CDR3 is TGTGCCAGTAGCAATGGGGGGCAGAACACCATATATTTT.

The V call is TRBV7-3, the J call TRBJ2-7; D unclear. The germline V gene encodes CDR1 SGHTA and CDR2 FQGTGA. This CDR3 is built from 14 residues. Between the trimmed V and J ends, which lost 5 bases and 6 bases, there was a span of 17 bases. The chain's CDR3 is CASSPSGTSREQYF. The CDR3 DNA reads TGTGCCAGCAGCCCTTCCGGAACGAGTCGCGAGCAGTACTTC.

The chain recombines TRBV7-2 with TRBJ1-1, with D perhaps matching TRBD1 (5 bases). This CDR3 spans 16 amino acids. The germline gives CDR1 SGHTA, CDR2 FQGNSA. The ends were cut back, 5 bases at V and 1 base at J, with 17 bases in the middle. CDR3 nucleotide sequence: TGTGCCAGCAGCCTACTACAGGTCAAGACGAACACTGAAGCTTTCTTT. Its translation: CASSLLQVKTNTEAFF.

With regard to this clone: The same CDR3 is also encoded by other DNA sequences in this sample. This rearrangement joins TRBV7-2 to TRBJ2-1, with 10 bases lining up with TRBD2. Germline V gives CDR1 SGHTA, CDR2 FQGNSA. V shed 0 bases, J shed 4 bases, and the junction held 0 bases outside the gene matches. This CDR3 has 15 residues. The CDR3 spells CASSLATSGYNEQFF. In nucleotides, the CDR3 is TGTGCCAGCAGCTTAGCGACTAGCGGGTACAATGAGCAGTTCTTC.

V and J are TRBV10-3 and TRBJ2-2, with a weak D call TRBD1 (5 bases). Germline V gene data show CDR1 as ENHRY and CDR2 as SYGVKD. The CDR3 is 14 residues long. Trimming left V 4 bases short and J 2 bases short, with 8 bases between. The CDR3 DNA reads TGTGCCATCAGTGCGTGGACAAACACCGGGGAGCTGTTTTTT. Its protein product is CAISAWTNTGELFF.

V is TRBV19 and J is TRBJ2-3; 11 bases line up with TRBD2. Trimming cost V 0 bases and J 7 bases; bases outside gene matches: 3. Per germline, CDR1 LNHDA and CDR2 SQIVND (reference sequence). The CDR3 extends over 15 amino acids. This CDR3 is CASSIDSGRGNTQYF. CDR3 in DNA: TGTGCCAGTAGTATAGATAGCGGGAGGGGGAATACGCAGTATTTT.

This chain joins TRBV2 and TRBJ2-3; 9 nucleotides align to TRBD1. The CDR3 has 13 amino acids. CDR1 and CDR2 from the germline V gene are SNHLY and FYNNEI. V lost 9 bases and J lost 6; bases outside the gene matches: 7. The CDR3 nucleotides read TGTGCCAGTTACAGGGGGCTGGCGGATACGCAGTATTTT. It codes for CASYRGLADTQYF.

V usage is TRBV6-5 and J usage is TRBJ2-7; D is perhaps TRBD2 (5 bases). CDR3 length: 13 residues. V lost 6 bases and J lost 4, with 13 bases in between. Germline-derived CDR1 and CDR2 are MNHEY and SVGAGI. CDR3: CASRPPLAYEQYF. CDR3 bases: TGTGCCAGCAGACCCCCTCTAGCATACGAGCAGTACTTC.

The rearrangement links TRBV5-1 to TRBJ1-2; TRBD1 aligns across 9 bases. Trimming removed 7 bases from V and 4 bases from J; junction bases left unmatched: 11. CDR1 and CDR2 (germline): SGHRS, YFSETQ. The CDR3 is 15 amino acids. As DNA, the CDR3 is TGCGCCAGCGGTGCAATTACAGGGGGCGCCTATGGCTACACCTTC. This sequence encodes CASGAITGGAYGYTF.

The V call is TRBV19, the J call TRBJ2-3; 7 bases fit TRBD2. The CDR3 is made up of 13 amino acids. Germline CDR1 LNHDA, CDR2 SQIVND (reference sequence). Trimming removed 8 bases from V and 0 bases from J; junction bases left unmatched: 2. The CDR3 loop is CASRGVSTDTQYF. In DNA, the CDR3 is TGTGCCAGTCGGGGGGTTAGCACAGATACGCAGTATTTT.

The V call is TRBV19, the J call TRBJ2-5; 11 bases line up with TRBD2. This CDR3 spans 16 amino acids. V lost 6 bases, J lost 2 bases, and 8 bases stayed unmatched. Germline V gene lookup returns CDR1 LNHDA and CDR2 SQIVND (reference sequence). The CDR3 here is CASSSGTSGRQETQYF. CDR3 bases: TGTGCCAGTAGCTCCGGGACTAGCGGACGTCAAGAGACCCAGTACTTC.

The chain combines TRBV4-1 with TRBJ1-3; D uncertain. Germline V gene sequence: CDR1 MGHRA, CDR2 YSYEKL. This CDR3 has 18 amino acids. V gave up 1 base and J gave up 0 bases, with 16 bases separating them. Written as DNA, the CDR3 is TGCGCCAGCAGCCAAGTTCGGTTAGGGCCCAGCTCTGGAAACACCATATATTTT. Translating gives CASSQVRLGPSSGNTIYF.

The J gene is TRBJ1-3, the V gene TRBV4-2; TRBD1 might be the D (5 bases). Trimming left V 0 bases short and J 4 bases short, with 13 bases between. The CDR3 runs 16 residues. The V gene's germline CDR1 is LGHNA and CDR2 YNFKEQ. The CDR3 DNA is TGTGCCAGCAGCCAAGATGTAGGGGCTTCCGGAAACACCATATATTTT. It encodes CASSQDVGASGNTIYF.

The gene calls are TRBV7-9 and TRBJ2-7; D remains unclear. Germline values: CDR1 SEHNR, CDR2 FQNEAQ (reference sequence). CDR3 size: 12 residues. The V and J ends lost 0 bases and 6 bases respectively, with 6 bases between them. In nucleotides, the CDR3 is TGTGCCAGCAGCTTAGCGGGTATCGAGCAGTACTTC. This sequence encodes CASSLAGIEQYF.

Concerning this clone itself: Different DNA sequences within this sample yield the same CDR3. V is TRBV4-2 and J is TRBJ2-1, with D uncertain. Between the trimmed V and J ends, which lost 1 base and 6 bases, there was a span of 7 bases. CDR1 and CDR2 (germline): LGHNA, YNFKEQ. The CDR3 has 13 amino acids. As DNA, the CDR3 is TGTGCCAGCAGCCAAGTGGGTGGCAATGAGCAGTTCTTC. Its protein is CASSQVGGNEQFF.

The chain is built from TRBV9 and TRBJ2-1; D uncertain. V lost 2 bases, J lost 5 bases, and 11 bases lay in between. This CDR3 contains 14 residues. Looked up from germline, CDR1 is SGDLS and CDR2 is YYNGEE. CDR3 sequence: CASSVIGLNNEQFF. CDR3 nucleotides: TGTGCCAGCAGCGTTATCGGTCTGAACAATGAGCAGTTCTTC. Complete variable domain (other parts from reference TRBV9 and TRBJ2-1): DSGVTQTPKHLITATGQRVTLRCSPRSGDLSVYWYQQSLDQGLQFLIQYYNGEERAKGNILERFSAQQFPDLHSELNLSSLELGDSALYFCASSVIGLNNEQFFGPGTRLTVL.

A note on this clone: This CDR3 is also generated by other DNA sequences in the sample. The V gene is TRBV28, the J gene TRBJ1-1, with D uncertain. Germline CDR1 reads MDHEN; CDR2 reads SYDVKM. The V end was cut by 2 bases, the J end by 0 bases, with 7 bases between. CDR3 length: 14 residues. The CDR3 loop reads CASSLRSLNTEAFF. CDR3 nucleotides: TGTGCCAGCAGTTTAAGGAGCTTGAACACTGAAGCTTTCTTT.

This rearrangement joins TRBV5-1 to TRBJ2-1, with D perhaps TRBD1 or TRBD2 (5 bases each). Trimming took 0 bases from V and 3 from J, leaving 13 bases between them. The CDR3 spans 16 residues. Germline CDR1 reads SGHRS; CDR2 reads YFSETQ. The DNA for the CDR3 is TGCGCCAGCAGCTTGGTAACGGGACCTTACTACAATGAGCAGTTCTTC. Translating it yields CASSLVTGPYYNEQFF.

As to this clone: This same CDR3 is encoded by further DNA sequences in the sample. Here the CDR3 DNA reads TGCGCCAGCAGCTTGGTCGCGGAGAACACTGAAGCTTTCTTT. Amino acids: CASSLVAENTEAFF. The V and J genes are TRBV5-1 and TRBJ1-1; no firm D call. The CDR3 runs to 14 residues. V was trimmed by 0 bases and J by 1 base, leaving 7 bases between them. Germline CDR1 and CDR2: SGHRS and YFSETQ. Supplemented by reference TRBV5-1 and TRBJ1-1, the full variable domain reads KAGVTQTPRYLIKTRGQQVTLSCSPISGHRSVSWYQQTPGQGLQFLFEYFSETQRNKGNFPGRFSGRQFSNSRSEMNVSTLELGDSALYLCASSLVAENTEAFFGQGTRLTVV.

About this clone: The sample carries other DNA sequences with the same CDR3. The chain combines TRBV5-1 with TRBJ2-5, with D possibly matching TRBD2 (6 bases). Germline lookup yields CDR1 SGHRS and CDR2 YFSETQ. The CDR3 contains 14 residues. Trimming left V 1 base short and J 2 bases short, with 9 bases between. The CDR3 reads CASSLYGTQETQYF. CDR3 DNA sequence: TGCGCCAGCAGCTTGTACGGGACTCAAGAGACCCAGTACTTC.

The chain combines TRBV7-2 with TRBJ2-3; D possibly corresponds to TRBD1 (7 bases). The CDR3 spans 14 residues. The germline gives CDR1 SGHTA, CDR2 FQGNSA. The germline V and J ends were trimmed by 5 bases and 4 bases, with 13 bases remaining between them. The CDR3 sequence: CASSALRGADTQYF. In DNA, the CDR3 is TGTGCCAGCAGCGCACTCAGGGGGGCAGATACGCAGTATTTT.

Concerning this clone itself: In the same sample, other DNA sequences code for this CDR3. The rearrangement joins TRBV19 to TRBJ1-5; tentative D call: TRBD1 (5 bases). Germline V CDR1 and CDR2: LNHDA, SQIVND (reference sequence). This CDR3 region has 15 residues. Trimming took 3 bases from V and 1 from J, leaving 10 bases between them. The CDR3 DNA reads as TGTGCCAGTAGTATTGGGGGAGGGAGCAATCAGCCCCAGCATTTT. Translating it yields CASSIGGGSNQPQHF.

The rearrangement uses TRBV7-9 and TRBJ2-2; tentatively, D is TRBD2 (5 bases). The V gene lost 2 bases and the J gene lost 1 base, with 5 bases spanning the gap. The germline CDR1 and CDR2 sequences are SEHNR and FQNEAQ (reference sequence). This CDR3 has 14 residues. Here the CDR3 DNA reads TGTGCCAGCAGCTTACGGGGGAACACCGGGGAGCTGTTTTTT. This encodes CASSLRGNTGELFF.

The J gene is TRBJ2-7, the V gene TRBV7-9; D is perhaps TRBD1 or TRBD2 (6 bases each). The CDR3 has 14 amino acids. The germline gives CDR1 SEHNR, CDR2 FQNEAQ (reference sequence). Trimming stripped 4 bases from V and 6 bases from J, with 16 bases between. CDR3 in DNA: TGTGCCAGCAGCTCCGACGGGGGCGCGGGCGAGCAGTACTTC. Translation gives CASSSDGGAGEQYF.